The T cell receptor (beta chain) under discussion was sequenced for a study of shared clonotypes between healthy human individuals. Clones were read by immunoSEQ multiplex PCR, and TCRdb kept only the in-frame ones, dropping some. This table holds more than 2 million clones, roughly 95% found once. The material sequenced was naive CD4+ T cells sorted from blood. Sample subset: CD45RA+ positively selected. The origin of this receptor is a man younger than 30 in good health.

The CDR3 protein is CASSELTRSTDTQYF. The CDR3 DNA is TGCGCCAGCAGTGAGTTGACGAGGAGCACAGATACGCAGTATTTT. The chain is built from TRBV10-1 and TRBJ2-3, with no clear D. The CDR3 spans 15 residues. V was shortened by 1 base and J by 0 bases, with 8 bases between the two germline ends. Germline V CDR1 and CDR2: WNHNN, SYGVQD (reference sequence).